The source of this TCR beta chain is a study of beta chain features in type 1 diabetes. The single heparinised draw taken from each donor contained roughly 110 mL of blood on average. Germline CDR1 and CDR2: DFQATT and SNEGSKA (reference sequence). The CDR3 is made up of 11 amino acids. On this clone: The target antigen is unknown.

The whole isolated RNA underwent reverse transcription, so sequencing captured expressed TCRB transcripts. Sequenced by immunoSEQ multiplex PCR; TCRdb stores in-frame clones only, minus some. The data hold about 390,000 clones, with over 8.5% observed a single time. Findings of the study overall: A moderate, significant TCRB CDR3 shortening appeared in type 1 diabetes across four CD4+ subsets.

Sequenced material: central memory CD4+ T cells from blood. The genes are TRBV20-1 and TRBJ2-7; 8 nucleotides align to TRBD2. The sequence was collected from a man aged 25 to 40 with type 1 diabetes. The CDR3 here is CSGGVAYEQYF. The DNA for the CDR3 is TGCAGCGGGGGGGTAGCCTACGAGCAGTACTTC.